This T cell receptor (beta chain) derives from a study of siplizumab effects on memory and regulatory T cells. Data came from immunoSEQ multiplex PCR; TCRdb stores just in-frame clones and leaves some out. Here the sample spans tens of thousands of clones, over 90% being singletons. As regards this clone: Its specificity is unknown.

Findings and caveats of the study: Unstimulated subsets captured only a minor fraction of alloreactive clones. The alloresponse seemed to draw substantially on naive T cells, which appeared more diverse than memory cells.

This CDR3 is built from 14 residues. Trimming pared 7 bases from V and 7 bases from J, leaving 17 bases between. Per the germline V gene, CDR1 is ENHRY and CDR2 is SYGVKD. Sequenced: CD8+ T cells sorted from blood. The source of this sequence is a human donor in good health. The chain combines TRBV10-3 with TRBJ2-1; either TRBD1 or TRBD2 may supply D (5 bases each). CDR3 in amino acids: CAIKEGSLGNEQFF. CDR3 coding DNA: TGTGCCATCAAAGAGGGGAGTCTGGGGAATGAGCAGTTCTTC.